This TCR beta chain was retrieved from a study of blood T cell repertoires in COVID-19. The overall study: Whether acute or convalescent, the COVID-19 samples came from the United States, Italy and Spain. In each case, the material was cDNA or gDNA derived from T cells, B-cell-depleted T cells, or PBMCs.

The table came from immunoSEQ multiplex PCR; TCRdb's copy has only in-frame clones and leaves some out. The data contain tens of thousands of clones, approximately 82% of them singletons. This CDR3 comprises 13 residues. Germline CDR1 reads SGDLS; CDR2 reads YYNGEE. V lost 3 bases and J 0 bases, leaving 7 bases between the germline ends. The TCR originated in a woman in her 70s with acute or convalescent COVID-19. V gene TRBV9 combines with J gene TRBJ2-7; tentatively, D is TRBD1 (5 bases). The specimen sequenced was peripheral blood. The CDR3 protein is CASSDDSSYEQYF. CDR3 coding DNA: TGTGCCAGCAGCGACGACAGCTCCTACGAGCAGTACTTC.